These 22 T cell receptor beta chains share one sample of origin, sequenced in a study of identifying expanded T cells in peripheral blood. Sequencing was performed with immunoSEQ multiplex PCR; in TCRdb, only in-frame clones are kept and a portion is missing. Found here are under 100,000 clones, approximately 90% of them singletons; the top ten hold less than 9.5%. Sequencing was performed on blood. The receptors originated from a person aged 18 to 75 in good health.

CDR3 in DNA: TGTGCCAGCAGCTTAGTTCCGGCGAACACTGAAGCTTTCTTT. It translates to CASSLVPANTEAFF. The chain recombines TRBV11-2 with TRBJ1-1; D unresolved. Trimming cost V 1 base and J 1 base, with 7 bases left between them. Germline V gene data show CDR1 as SGHAT and CDR2 as FQNNGV. CDR3 length: 14 amino acids.

The gene calls are TRBV7-2 and TRBJ2-5, with D unresolved. CDR3 length equals 11 residues. V dropped 5 bases and J dropped 5 bases, with 6 bases sitting between them. In germline, CDR1 is SGHTA, CDR2 FQGNSA. CDR3 sequence reads: CASSARETQYF. For the CDR3, the DNA is TGTGCCAGCAGCGCCAGGGAGACCCAGTACTTC.

This chain links TRBV25-1 with TRBJ1-1, with D unclear. The CDR3 totals 9 residues. Germline-derived CDR1 and CDR2 are MGHDK and SYGVNS. With 7 bases removed from V and 7 bases from J, the gap between germline ends came to 4 bases. The DNA of the CDR3 is TGTGCCAGCAAGGTTGAAGCTTTCTTT. This sequence encodes CASKVEAFF.

The table lists this clone with a few counts. The chain links TRBV27 to TRBJ1-5; D gene ambiguous. The CDR3 totals 13 residues. Germline V lookup: CDR1 MNHEY, CDR2 SMNVEV (reference sequence). The ends were cut back, 2 bases at V and 0 bases at J, with 2 bases in the middle. The CDR3 is CASSLGSNQPQHF. In DNA form, the CDR3 reads TGTGCCAGCAGTTTAGGTAGCAATCAGCCCCAGCATTTT.

The chain is built from TRBV6-6 and TRBJ1-1; no definite D call. Germline assignment: CDR1 MNHNY and CDR2 SVGAGI (reference sequence). V lost 5 bases and J 5 bases, leaving 6 bases between the germline ends. This CDR3 region has 11 residues. This chain's CDR3 is CASSIRTEAFF. CDR3 DNA: TGTGCCAGCAGTATAAGGACTGAAGCTTTCTTT.

This clone appeared once. The CDR3 nucleotides read TGTGCCAGCAGCTTGGGGCAGGGGGCAGAGGGCTACACCTTC. Protein product: CASSLGQGAEGYTF. The genes are TRBV7-2 and TRBJ1-2, with TRBD1 matching 8 bases. Losses at the gene ends were 3 bases for V and 8 bases for J; bases not matched to a gene: 8. Germline V gives CDR1 SGHTA, CDR2 FQGNSA. This CDR3 has 14 residues.

The V call is TRBV5-1, the J call TRBJ1-2; possibly TRBD1 for D (6 bases). The CDR3 length is 15 residues. The germline V gene encodes CDR1 SGHRS and CDR2 YFSETQ. V lost 1 base, J lost 4 bases, and 14 bases lay in between. Written as DNA, the CDR3 is TGCGCCAGCAGCTTGATAGGGGGGAGTGGCTATGGCTACACCTTC. As protein: CASSLIGGSGYGYTF.

The rearrangement uses TRBV15 and TRBJ2-5; a weak D match, TRBD2 (5 bases). Germline V gene lookup returns CDR1 LNHNV and CDR2 YYDKDF (reference sequence). The length of the CDR3 is 13 residues. The V and J ends lost 1 base and 3 bases respectively, with 6 bases between them. The CDR3 coding sequence is TGTGCCACCAGCAGAGGGACTGAAGAGACCCAGTACTTC. Its protein is CATSRGTEETQYF.

The chain recombines TRBV2 with TRBJ2-3, with 13 bases lining up with TRBD2. The CDR3 is 15 residues long. V trimming: 7 bases; J trimming: 5 bases; junction bases outside the gene matches: 6. CDR1 SNHLY and CDR2 FYNNEI come from the germline V gene. The DNA of the CDR3 is TGTGCCAGCAAGCCGACTAGCGGGGGGCGAGATACGCAGTATTTT. Translated, it gives CASKPTSGGRDTQYF.

V and J are TRBV6-1 and TRBJ2-5; 8 bases agree with TRBD2. CDR3 length: 14 residues. The trim removed 7 bases at V and 5 bases at J, leaving 9 bases unmatched. The germline CDR1 and CDR2 sequences are MNHNS and SASEGT. This CDR3 is CASTHSGGRETQYF. The CDR3 bases are TGTGCCAGCACCCACTCGGGGGGGAGGGAGACCCAGTACTTC.

This chain links TRBV4-2 with TRBJ2-1; tentatively, D is TRBD1 or TRBD2 (5 bases each). The germline CDR1 and CDR2 sequences are LGHNA and YNFKEQ. V was cut by 0 bases and J by 8 bases, with 17 bases left in between. This CDR3 contains 16 residues. The DNA of the CDR3 is TGTGCCAGCAGCCAAGATATTGGTAGGCGAGGGGATGAGCAGTTCTTC. It yields the protein CASSQDIGRRGDEQFF.

In this sample, this clone turned up a few times. This chain links TRBV6-5 with TRBJ1-2; maybe TRBD1 (5 bases). The CDR3 totals 13 residues. Germline assignment: CDR1 MNHEY and CDR2 SVGAGI. Trimming stripped 6 bases from V and 2 bases from J, with 10 bases between. As DNA, the CDR3 is TGTGCCAGCAGAGGGACCGTGAACTATGGCTACACCTTC. Translated: CASRGTVNYGYTF.

V and J are TRBV29-1 and TRBJ2-3; D possibly corresponds to TRBD2 (5 bases). The ends were cut back, 4 bases at V and 1 base at J, with 6 bases in the middle. CDR3 length: 12 amino acids. Germline V CDR1 and CDR2: SQVTM, ANQGSEA. This CDR3 reads CSVVSGTDTQYF. The CDR3 DNA is TGCAGCGTTGTTAGCGGCACAGATACGCAGTATTTT.

The V call is TRBV7-7, the J call TRBJ2-6; D possibly corresponds to TRBD2 (6 bases). V was trimmed by 5 bases and J by 0 bases, leaving 14 bases between them. This CDR3 spans 17 amino acids. The germline CDR1 and CDR2 sequences are SSHAT and FNYEAQ (reference sequence). In DNA form, the CDR3 reads TGTGCCAGCAGCCCGGGGACTGCCCGCTCTGGGGCCAACGTCCTGACTTTC. Translating it yields CASSPGTARSGANVLTF.

This clone was recorded once. The chain links TRBV6-1 to TRBJ2-6; 9 bases are a match to TRBD1. The CDR3 length is 15 residues. Germline V gene lookup returns CDR1 MNHNS and CDR2 SASEGT. J lost 2 bases, V lost 11 bases, and 7 bases had no gene match. The CDR3 DNA sequence: TGTGCCTCCCGAACAGGGGGCGCTGGGGCCAACGTCCTGACTTTC. This codes for CASRTGGAGANVLTF.

The J gene is TRBJ2-7, the V gene TRBV6-1, with 7 bases aligning to TRBD1. This CDR3 contains 14 residues. Germline CDR1 MNHNS, CDR2 SASEGT. J was trimmed by 2 bases and V by 3 bases; bases with no gene match: 4. For the CDR3, the DNA is TGTGCCAGCAGTGACCGACAGGGCCCCTACGAGCAGTACTTC. Residues: CASSDRQGPYEQYF.

This chain uses TRBV5-1 with TRBJ1-1; no reliable D call. Germline V gives CDR1 SGHRS, CDR2 YFSETQ. The CDR3 runs 17 residues. Deletions cut 0 bases from V and 0 bases from J, with 15 bases between. Here the CDR3 reads CASSLATITDLNTEAFF. DNA for the CDR3: TGCGCCAGCAGCTTGGCAACCATAACAGATCTGAACACTGAAGCTTTCTTT.

The rearrangement joins TRBV9 to TRBJ2-3; D gene ambiguous. Germline assignment: CDR1 SGDLS and CDR2 YYNGEE. The CDR3 is 11 amino acids. Between the trimmed V and J ends, which lost 4 bases and 6 bases, there was a span of 6 bases. The CDR3 bases are TGTGCCAGCAGCCTAGAGGATACGCAGTATTTT. Its protein is CASSLEDTQYF. Full variable domain (outside the CDR3, taken from reference TRBV9 and TRBJ2-3): DSGVTQTPKHLITATGQRVTLRCSPRSGDLSVYWYQQSLDQGLQFLIQYYNGEERAKGNILERFSAQQFPDLHSELNLSSLELGDSALYFCASSLEDTQYFGPGTRLTVL.

The chain joins TRBV6-4 to TRBJ2-1; no reliable D call. Trimming pared 5 bases from V and 0 bases from J, leaving 17 bases between. There are 17 residues in the CDR3. CDR1 is MRHNA and CDR2 is SNTAGT in the germline V gene. CDR3 nucleotide sequence: TGTGCCAGCAGTCCCGGTGGGGTCTTGAGCTCCTACAATGAGCAGTTCTTC. Residues: CASSPGGVLSSYNEQFF.

The chain joins TRBV10-3 to TRBJ2-3; 8 nucleotides match TRBD1. Germline CDR1 ENHRY, CDR2 SYGVKD. The CDR3 has 12 amino acids. V lost 7 bases and J lost 4; bases outside the gene matches: 1. CDR3 sequence (DNA): TGTGCCATCACGGGACAGGCAGATACGCAGTATTTT. This sequence encodes CAITGQADTQYF.

The chain has TRBV7-2 and TRBJ1-2; 9 bases are shared with TRBD1. Per the germline V gene, CDR1 is SGHTA and CDR2 is FQGNSA. The CDR3 has 14 amino acids. The trim removed 5 bases at V and 6 bases at J, leaving 7 bases unmatched. CDR3 sequence reads: CASSPGDRAHGYTF. The CDR3 bases are TGTGCCAGCAGCCCCGGGGACAGGGCTCATGGCTACACCTTC.

This clone was detected only a few times. This chain joins TRBV5-6 and TRBJ1-3; no clear D gene. CDR3 length: 15 residues. Germline CDR1 is SGHDT and CDR2 is YYEEEE. The germline V and J ends were trimmed by 2 bases and 4 bases, with 13 bases remaining between them. Here the CDR3 reads CASSFRSAGGNTIYF. The DNA for the CDR3 is TGTGCCAGCAGCTTTAGGTCCGCGGGAGGAAACACCATATATTTT.